Following are 18 T cell receptor beta chains from one sample sequenced in a study of T cells after posttransplantation cyclophosphamide. Cyclophosphamide on days +3 and +4 followed busulfan-fludarabine conditioning and a marrow graft. This table comes from immunoSEQ multiplex PCR, and its TCRdb copy is limited to in-frame clones, with some not included. This repertoire holds about 5,400 clones, and none appear only once. The starting material was PBMCs, obtained around 350 days after allogeneic stem cell transplant with posttransplant cyclophosphamide. The receptors were sampled from a male patient between 55 and 70 years old who received an allogeneic stem cell transplant from a related donor, was CMV-positive, and had acute GVHD only. Some T cells may be the graft donor's.

This clone was counted only a few times. The V call is TRBV18, the J call TRBJ1-3, with no clear D. This CDR3 is built from 13 residues. Germline V lookup: CDR1 KGHSH, CDR2 LQKENI. The V and J ends lost 3 bases and 4 bases respectively, with 7 bases between them. The CDR3 region has the DNA TGTGCCAGCTCACCCCCTCAGGGAAACACCATATATTTT. Translating it yields CASSPPQGNTIYF.

At least ten counts were recorded for this clone. The gene calls are TRBV27 and TRBJ2-2; TRBD2 agrees at 7 bases. V was pared by 8 bases and J by 6 bases, with 12 bases of the junction left unmatched. CDR3 length equals 15 residues. Germline CDR1 reads MNHEY; CDR2 reads SMNVEV (reference sequence). CDR3 loop: CASGSGPRGAGELFF. The CDR3 DNA reads TGTGCCAGCGGTAGCGGTCCCCGGGGGGCCGGGGAGCTGTTTTTT.

In its sample, this clone was seen many times. The chain employs TRBV28 and TRBJ1-4, with D perhaps TRBD1 (6 bases). The V gene lost 4 bases and the J gene lost 2 bases, with 8 bases spanning the gap. This CDR3 is 14 amino acids long. Germline V gives CDR1 MDHEN, CDR2 SYDVKM. CDR3 loop: CASSSQGTNEKLFF. CDR3 DNA: TGTGCCAGCAGTTCACAGGGTACTAATGAAAAACTGTTTTTT.

This clone appeared many times. The chain recombines TRBV7-2 with TRBJ2-3, with a possible D match to TRBD1 (5 bases). This CDR3 spans 15 amino acids. From germline, CDR1 is SGHTA and CDR2 FQGNSA. V gave up 4 bases and J gave up 0 bases, with 11 bases separating them. The CDR3 loop is CASSSRTTSTDTQYF. The CDR3 nucleotides are TGTGCCAGCAGCTCACGGACAACTAGCACAGATACGCAGTATTTT.

This clone came up many times. The J gene is TRBJ2-5, the V gene TRBV5-1, with 9 bases matching TRBD2. Germline loops: CDR1 SGHRS, CDR2 YFSETQ. This CDR3 is 13 amino acids long. After removal of 5 bases from V and 4 bases from J, the junction contained 3 bases not matched to a gene. The chain's CDR3 is CASRQTSGETQYF. Written as DNA, the CDR3 is TGCGCCAGCAGGCAGACTAGCGGAGAGACCCAGTACTTC.

This clone was detected many times. V and J are TRBV6-1 and TRBJ2-2; 10 nucleotides agree with TRBD1. Per germline, CDR1 MNHNS and CDR2 SASEGT. The CDR3 totals 15 residues. The V gene end was trimmed by 6 bases and the J gene end by 8 bases; junction bases not matched to a gene: 9. CDR3 bases: TGTGCCAGCAGAGACAGGGGGCAGAGGGTGGGGGAGCTGTTTTTT. Translating it yields CASRDRGQRVGELFF.

This clone occurred many times. The chain employs TRBV28 and TRBJ2-2, with 11 bases that match TRBD2. Germline V lookup: CDR1 MDHEN, CDR2 SYDVKM. V was clipped by 6 bases and J by 3 bases; unmatched bases: 6. This CDR3 spans 16 amino acids. DNA for the CDR3: TGTGCCAGCAGCCGAAGGGGACTAGCGGACACCGGGGAGCTGTTTTTT. It yields the protein CASSRRGLADTGELFF.

This clone ranks as medium-sized. The chain recombines TRBV30 with TRBJ2-1; perhaps TRBD2 as D (6 bases). Trimming took 4 bases from V and 0 from J, leaving 13 bases between them. The CDR3 covers 15 residues. Germline V gene data show CDR1 as GTSNPN and CDR2 as SVGIG (reference sequence). The CDR3, as DNA: TGTGCCTGGACGAAAAATAGCGGCTCCTACAATGAGCAGTTCTTC. Translation: CAWTKNSGSYNEQFF.

This clone was counted at least ten times. The rearrangement links TRBV19 to TRBJ2-1; 8 bases map to TRBD1. CDR3 length: 13 amino acids. V lost 5 bases to trimming and J lost 9 bases; unmatched junction nucleotides: 6. Germline CDR1 LNHDA, CDR2 SQIVND (reference sequence). CDR3 nucleotide sequence: TGTGCCAGTAGTGCGACAGGGGTCGGTGAGCAGTTCTTC. Protein: CASSATGVGEQFF.

This clone was picked up many times. The rearrangement uses TRBV7-6 and TRBJ2-7; 8 nucleotides align to TRBD2. Germline loops: CDR1 SGHVS, CDR2 FNYEAQ. Germline trimming cut 1 base from V and 2 bases from J; bases unmatched to any gene: 7. The CDR3 is 16 residues long. For the CDR3, the DNA is TGTGCCAGCAGCTTAGGGGGTAGCGGGGACCCCTACGAGCAGTACTTC. It translates to CASSLGGSGDPYEQYF.

This clone was seen at least ten times. The J gene is TRBJ1-5, the V gene TRBV2; 8 bases are shared with TRBD1. CDR1 and CDR2 (germline): SNHLY, FYNNEI. The V gene end was trimmed by 4 bases and the J gene end by 6 bases; junction bases not matched to a gene: 5. This CDR3 comprises 14 residues. The CDR3 DNA follows: TGTGCCAGCAGTGGGTCAGGGGGCGGTCAGCCCCAGCATTTT. As protein: CASSGSGGGQPQHF.

This clone was observed at least ten times. Compared with germline, one end of the junction differs, possibly owing to a read error. The gene calls are TRBV5-1 and TRBJ2-1; TRBD2 agrees at 10 bases. The CDR3 extends over 15 amino acids. From germline, CDR1 is SGHRS and CDR2 YFSETQ. Written as DNA, the CDR3 is TGCGCCAGCAGTTTGGAAGCGGGAGGGCACAATGAGCAGTTCTTC. As protein: CASSLEAGGHNEQFF.

Ten or more counts support this clone. The chain couples TRBV27 to TRBJ2-7; 9 bases are a match to TRBD1. The CDR3 covers 16 residues. Germline V gives CDR1 MNHEY, CDR2 SMNVEV (reference sequence). With V trimmed by 8 bases and J by 5 bases, 16 bases remained unmatched. As DNA, the CDR3 is TGTGCCAGCCTTCCGTACTCCGGGACAGGGATCCACGAGCAGTACTTC. Its translation: CASLPYSGTGIHEQYF.

This clone is large in the sample. V is TRBV5-6 and J is TRBJ1-2, with D maybe TRBD1 (5 bases). V was clipped by 3 bases and J by 4 bases, with 13 bases between them. Per germline, CDR1 SGHDT and CDR2 YYEEEE. The CDR3 is 14 amino acids. The CDR3 sequence is CASSSGSGGYGYTF. CDR3 bases: TGTGCCAGCAGCTCAGGGTCCGGGGGCTATGGCTACACCTTC.

At least ten counts were recorded for this clone. The V call is TRBV19, the J call TRBJ1-1; no firm D call. The germline V gene has CDR1 LNHDA and CDR2 SQIVND (reference sequence). V lost 3 bases, J lost 0 bases, and 11 bases lay in between. The CDR3 spans 15 residues. CDR3 DNA: TGTGCCAGTAGTATCGGGGAACCTATGAACACTGAAGCTTTCTTT. It translates to CASSIGEPMNTEAFF.

This clone has a count of ten or more. DNA of the CDR3: TGTGCCAGCAGCTTCACGGGCACTGAAGCTTTCTTT. It codes for CASSFTGTEAFF. The V call is TRBV11-2, the J call TRBJ1-1; D remains ambiguous. The CDR3 covers 12 residues. V lost 3 bases and J lost 4, with 6 bases in between. Germline assignment: CDR1 SGHAT and CDR2 FQNNGV.

This clone was picked up many times. The chain couples TRBV19 to TRBJ2-5; 9 bases line up with TRBD2. The germline V gene has CDR1 LNHDA and CDR2 SQIVND (reference sequence). The V gene end was trimmed by 10 bases and the J gene end by 4 bases; junction bases not matched to a gene: 10. The CDR3 loop spans 14 amino acids. The CDR3 reads CATKRAGGPETQYF. CDR3 DNA: TGTGCCACCAAGCGGGCGGGGGGGCCAGAGACCCAGTACTTC.

This clone was seen many times. This chain connects TRBV4-1 to TRBJ2-6, with 11 positions matching TRBD1. V was pared by 1 base and J by 0 bases, with 5 bases of the junction left unmatched. The CDR3 extends over 19 amino acids. CDR1 and CDR2 (germline): MGHRA, YSYEKL. The CDR3 sequence is CASSQGGTGGSSGANVLTF. In DNA, the CDR3 is TGCGCCAGCAGCCAAGGTGGGACAGGGGGATCCTCTGGGGCCAACGTCCTGACTTTC.